The rows below give T cell receptor beta chains drawn from one sample of a study of Ad26.COV2.S vaccination and SARS-CoV-2 variants. The method was immunoSEQ multiplex PCR; TCRdb's version includes in-frame clones alone and lacks a portion of them. Among approximately 250,000 clones, around 85% were seen once, and the ten largest hold 2.5% to 3.5%. The material sequenced was peripheral blood, taken in a trial of Ad26.COV2.S vaccine versus placebo. The receptors derive from a person aged 18-65 years who received the Ad26.COV2.S COVID-19 vaccine or a placebo. CDR3s leave out the opening cysteine and the closing phenylalanine or tryptophan.

>TRBJ2-1|TRBV14|16
ASSQGFRQPVFYNEQF
>TRBJ2-6|TRBV3-1/TRBV3-2|12
ASSLNSGANVLT
>TRBJ2-3|TRBV7-3|11
ASSLFMGDTQY
>TRBJ1-1|TRBV6-5|13
ASSYDGFGSGGAF
>TRBJ2-3|TRBV5-4|11
ASSLGDTNTQY
>TRBJ1-1|TRBV10-3|13
AISTAGQSSTEAF
>TRBJ2-1|TRBV2|16
ASSEAGVAGGSYNEQF
>TRBJ2-7|TRBV5-1|14
ASSSGWNSVSYEQY
>TRBJ1-5|TRBV19|12
ASRTTGDNQPQH
>TRBJ2-3|TRBV7-9|13
ASSREGFSTDTQY
>TRBJ2-1|TRBV15|11
ATSRDHNSLPF
>TRBJ2-3|TRBV11-2|13
ASSLAGSGTDTQY
>TRBJ1-5|TRBV4-1|15
ASSQEGTISSNQPQH
>TRBJ1-1|TRBV29-1|13
SVEGRQSMNTEAF
>TRBJ1-3|TRBV12-3/TRBV12-4|11
ASRTTGRNTIY
>TRBJ2-5|TRBV3-1/TRBV3-2|10
ASSRAMETQY
>TRBJ1-6|TRBV19|11
ASSKTGDSPLH
>TRBJ2-5|TRBV24-1|14
ATSDPKTGGLETQY
>TRBJ1-6|TRBV6-5|13
ASSYAQGANSPLH
>TRBJ1-2|TRBV19|12
ASSILAGGYGYT
>TRBJ2-5|TRBV9|11
ASSVGSVETQY
>TRBJ2-1|TRBV6-1|12
ASSEDAAYNEQF
>TRBJ2-4|TRBV7-6|13
ASSLGQADKNIQY
>TRBJ2-7|TRBV27|16
ASSFSAGGRASSYEQY
>TRBJ1-6|TRBV5-5|14
ASSLIKGAYNSPLH
>TRBJ2-3|TRBV7-2|14
ASSFPRGKGTDTQY
>TRBJ2-5|TRBV19|12
ASSISGQQETQY
>TRBJ1-1|TRBV5-1|11
ASSLTPNTEAF
>TRBJ1-2|TRBV6-5|13
ASSYSPFGYYGYT
>TRBJ2-2|TRBV6-5|10
ASRERTGELF
>TRBJ1-2|TRBV7-8|11
ASRTGTGYGYT
>TRBJ2-4|TRBV18|14
ASSPSPGGGKNIQY
>TRBJ2-1|TRBV7-9|14
ASSFVPGLLPNEQF
>TRBJ2-1|TRBV4-1|14
ASSQLAGPTSGEQF
>TRBJ2-1|TRBV19|15
ASPFLVRLAGYNEQF
>TRBJ1-2|TRBV3-1/TRBV3-2|17
ASSPRAIGQPTLNYGYT
>TRBJ1-4|TRBV7-9|13
ASSLAAGRNEKLF
>TRBJ2-1|TRBV11-2|14
ASSPSSSGTYNEQF
>TRBJ1-2|TRBV29-1|12
SVEDPLGRSSDT
>TRBJ2-4|TRBV7-9|11
ASSAGQLNIQY
>TRBJ2-1|TRBV27|12
ASSPGTGGLEQF
>TRBJ2-2|TRBV4-3|12
ASREGVATGELF
>TRBJ2-3|TRBV6-4|15
ASSEGKREVGTDTQY
>TRBJ2-5|TRBV4-1|15
ASSQDIEASQQETQY
>TRBJ2-2|TRBV15|14
ATSTRLAVNTGELF
>TRBJ1-2|TRBV6-2/TRBV6-3|11
ASSPGRSYGYT
>TRBJ2-7|TRBV4-2|14
ASSQGLAAGGYEQY
>TRBJ2-7|TRBV4-2|13
ASSQAVQGAYEQY
>TRBJ2-3|TRBV7-6|13
ASSPWRSSTDTQY
>TRBJ2-6|TRBV24-1|15
ATSPRGVQSGANVLT
>TRBJ2-5|TRBV21-1|13
ASGGRVPRGETQY
>TRBJ2-7|TRBV19|11
ASSIGNLGEQY